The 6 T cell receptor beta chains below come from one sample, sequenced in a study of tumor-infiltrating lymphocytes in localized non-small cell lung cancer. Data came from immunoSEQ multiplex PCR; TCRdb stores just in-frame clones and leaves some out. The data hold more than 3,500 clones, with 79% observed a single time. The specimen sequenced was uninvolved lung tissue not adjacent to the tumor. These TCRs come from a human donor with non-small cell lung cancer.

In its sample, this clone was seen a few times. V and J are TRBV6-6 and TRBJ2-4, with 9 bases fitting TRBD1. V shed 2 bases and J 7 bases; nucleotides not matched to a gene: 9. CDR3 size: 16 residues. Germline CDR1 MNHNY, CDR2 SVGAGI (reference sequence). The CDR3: CASSYPQGAYRNIQYF. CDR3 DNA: TGTGCCAGCAGTTACCCACAGGGGGCCTACCGGAACATTCAGTACTTC.

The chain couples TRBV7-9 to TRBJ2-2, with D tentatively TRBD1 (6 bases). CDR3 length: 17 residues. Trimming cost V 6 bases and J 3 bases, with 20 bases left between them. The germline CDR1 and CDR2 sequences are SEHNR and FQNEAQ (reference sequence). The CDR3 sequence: CASSRPGPGTYTGELFF. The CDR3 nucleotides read TGTGCCAGCAGTCGACCGGGGCCCGGGACATACACCGGGGAGCTGTTTTTT.

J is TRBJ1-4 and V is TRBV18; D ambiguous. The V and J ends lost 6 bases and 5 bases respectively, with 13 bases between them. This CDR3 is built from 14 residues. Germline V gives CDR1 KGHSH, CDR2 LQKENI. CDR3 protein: CASSSETTNEKLFF. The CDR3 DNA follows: TGTGCCAGCTCTTCAGAGACGACAAATGAAAAACTGTTTTTT.

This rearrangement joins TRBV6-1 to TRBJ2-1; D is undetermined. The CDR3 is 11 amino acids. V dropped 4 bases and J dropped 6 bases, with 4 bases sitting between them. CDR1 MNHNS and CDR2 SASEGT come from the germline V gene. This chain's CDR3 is CASSGVNEQFF. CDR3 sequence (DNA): TGTGCCAGCAGTGGGGTCAATGAGCAGTTCTTC.

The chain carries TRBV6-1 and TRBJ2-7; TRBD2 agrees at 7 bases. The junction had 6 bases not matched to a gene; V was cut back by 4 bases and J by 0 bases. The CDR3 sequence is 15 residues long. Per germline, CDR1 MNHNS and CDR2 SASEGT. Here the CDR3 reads CASSGGGYSSYEQYF. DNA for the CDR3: TGTGCCAGCAGTGGGGGGGGGTACAGCTCCTACGAGCAGTACTTC.

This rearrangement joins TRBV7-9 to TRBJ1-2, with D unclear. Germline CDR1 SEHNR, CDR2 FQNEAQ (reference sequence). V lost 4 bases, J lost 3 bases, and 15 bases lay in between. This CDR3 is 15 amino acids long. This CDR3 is CASSSTMDSHYGYTF. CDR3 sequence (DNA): TGTGCCAGCAGCTCCACTATGGACTCACACTATGGCTACACCTTC.